This TCR beta chain was recovered during a study of T cells in localized non-small cell lung cancer. This clone turned up a few times. Data came from immunoSEQ multiplex PCR; TCRdb stores just in-frame clones and leaves some out. The sample consists of more than 2,500 clones, less than 30% of them appearing once. The CDR3 is 14 residues long. From germline, CDR1 is SGDLS and CDR2 YYNGEE. The trim removed 2 bases at V and 8 bases at J, leaving 5 bases unmatched. The V call is TRBV9, the J call TRBJ2-1; 9 bases align to TRBD2. The receptor was derived from a woman between 35 and 75 years old with stage III lung adenocarcinoma. The sample here was lung tumor tissue, taken before any cancer treatment. The CDR3, as DNA: TGTGCCAGCAGCGTGGGACTAGCTGGGTATGAGCAGTTCTTC. Translated, it gives CASSVGLAGYEQFF.